This T cell receptor beta chain is from a study of technical replicates of blood from several donors. Libraries were prepared by immunoSEQ multiplex PCR; TCRdb keeps only in-frame clonotypes and omits some of them. The sample has 80,000 or so clones, approximately 96% seen once. V was cut by 0 bases and J by 6 bases, with 13 bases left in between. Germline CDR1 and CDR2: LGHNA and YNFKEQ. The length of the CDR3 is 15 residues. The sequence came from a human donor in good health. This chain links TRBV4-2 with TRBJ2-3; no reliable D call. Sequencing was done on a sample of T cells isolated from PBMCs. CDR3 sequence reads: CASSQETVEADTQYF. The DNA of the CDR3 is TGTGCCAGCAGCCAAGAGACGGTCGAGGCGGATACGCAGTATTTT.